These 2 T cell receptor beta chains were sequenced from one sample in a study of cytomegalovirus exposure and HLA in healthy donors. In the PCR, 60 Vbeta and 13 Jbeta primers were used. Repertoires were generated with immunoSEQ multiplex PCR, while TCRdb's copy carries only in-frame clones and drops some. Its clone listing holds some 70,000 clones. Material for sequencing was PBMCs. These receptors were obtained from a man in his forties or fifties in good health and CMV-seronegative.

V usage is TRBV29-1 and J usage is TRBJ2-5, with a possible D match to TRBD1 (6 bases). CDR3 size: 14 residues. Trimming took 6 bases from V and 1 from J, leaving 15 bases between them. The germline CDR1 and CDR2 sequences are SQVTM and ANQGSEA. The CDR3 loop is CSVLTGPFQETQYF. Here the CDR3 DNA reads TGCAGCGTCTTAACAGGGCCTTTCCAAGAGACCCAGTACTTC.

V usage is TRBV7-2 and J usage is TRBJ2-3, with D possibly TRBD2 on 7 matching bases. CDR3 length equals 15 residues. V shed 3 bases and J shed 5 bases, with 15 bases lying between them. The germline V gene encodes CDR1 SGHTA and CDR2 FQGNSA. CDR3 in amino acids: CASSFLGGAQDTQYF. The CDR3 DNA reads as TGTGCCAGCAGCTTTTTAGGGGGGGCCCAAGATACGCAGTATTTT.